A single sample is the source of the 24 T cell receptor beta chains below, sequenced in a study of OX40 agonist ivuxolimab in advanced cancers. Only in-frame clones appear in the TCRdb table, and some are missing; sequencing was by immunoSEQ multiplex PCR. Of about 50,000 clones listed, 80% to 85% are singletons. Sequenced material: CD4+ or CD8+ T cells sorted from blood, taken in a trial of the OX40 agonist ivuxolimab. The source is an adult with an advanced solid tumor such as melanoma, head and neck, liver or kidney cancer.

The chain recombines TRBV29-1 with TRBJ2-5; 7 bases align to TRBD2. With V trimmed by 4 bases and J by 5 bases, 13 bases remained unmatched. The CDR3 is made up of 15 amino acids. Germline V lookup: CDR1 SQVTM, CDR2 ANQGSEA. CDR3: CSVGGGRDLRETQYF. CDR3 nucleotide sequence: TGCAGCGTTGGGGGGGGACGTGACCTCCGGGAGACCCAGTACTTC.

The chain recombines TRBV19 with TRBJ2-3, with a tentative D call TRBD1 (7 bases). The CDR3 spans 17 residues. V was pared by 4 bases and J by 5 bases, with 22 bases between. Germline V gene lookup returns CDR1 LNHDA and CDR2 SQIVND (reference sequence). The CDR3 protein is CASSNPSWRGPGDTQYF. The CDR3 DNA reads as TGTGCCAGTAGTAATCCCTCGTGGAGGGGGCCGGGAGATACGCAGTATTTT.

The chain carries TRBV7-6 and TRBJ2-6; unclear D gene. Trimming pared 3 bases from V and 0 bases from J, leaving 6 bases between. The CDR3 is 15 residues long. In germline, CDR1 is SGHVS, CDR2 FNYEAQ. The CDR3 region has the DNA TGTGCCAGCAGCTTTGACTTCTCTGGGGCCAACGTCCTGACTTTC. It is translated as CASSFDFSGANVLTF.

This chain joins TRBV29-1 and TRBJ1-2, with D perhaps matching TRBD1 (5 bases). The CDR3 runs to 14 residues. The germline V gene encodes CDR1 SQVTM and CDR2 ANQGSEA. The V and J ends lost 0 bases and 5 bases respectively, with 13 bases between them. CDR3 DNA: TGCAGCGTTGAAGATCCAGGGTTGGAATATGGCTACACCTTC. Its translation is CSVEDPGLEYGYTF.

This sequence joins TRBV18 and TRBJ2-3, with no clear D. The CDR3 extends over 14 amino acids. CDR1 and CDR2 (germline): KGHSH, LQKENI. Trimming took 3 bases from V and 0 from J, leaving 7 bases between them. The chain's CDR3 is CASSPQTSTDTQYF. Here the CDR3 DNA reads TGTGCCAGCTCACCCCAGACTAGCACAGATACGCAGTATTTT.

This CDR3 is CASTTGRGLGAFF. CDR3 bases: TGTGCCTCCACGACGGGACGGGGACTAGGGGCTTTCTTT. The V and J genes are TRBV30 and TRBJ1-1, with D tentatively TRBD1 (5 bases). CDR3 length: 13 residues. Trimming took off 7 bases at V and 11 bases at J, with 23 bases between the two ends. CDR1 GTSNPN and CDR2 SVGIG come from the germline V gene (reference sequence).

This clone appeared a single time. This sequence joins TRBV7-3 and TRBJ2-2; a possible D gene is TRBD2 (5 bases). The germline V gene has CDR1 SGHTA and CDR2 FQGTGA. The CDR3 runs 14 residues. V was pared by 5 bases and J by 3 bases, with 10 bases between. CDR3 region: CASSRTRDTGELFF. CDR3 in DNA: TGTGCCAGCAGCCGCACTAGGGACACCGGGGAGCTGTTTTTT.

This clone has only one observation. The chain is built from TRBV4-1 and TRBJ2-7; D is perhaps TRBD1 or TRBD2 (5 bases each). The CDR3 covers 15 residues. The V and J ends lost 4 bases and 0 bases respectively, with 13 bases between them. Germline assignment: CDR1 MGHRA and CDR2 YSYEKL. CDR3 amino acids: CASSPRGASSYEQYF. CDR3 in DNA: TGCGCCAGCAGCCCCCGGGGCGCCAGCTCCTACGAGCAGTACTTC.

The chain links TRBV30 to TRBJ2-3; a weak D match, TRBD2 (5 bases). V was clipped by 0 bases and J by 6 bases, with 13 bases between them. CDR3 length: 14 residues. Germline CDR1 reads GTSNPN; CDR2 reads SVGIG (reference sequence). The CDR3 DNA reads as TGTGCCTGGAGTGTACTGGACCGAGGGGATACGCAGTATTTT. Translating it yields CAWSVLDRGDTQYF.

This chain uses TRBV5-4 with TRBJ2-5, with 8 bases lining up with TRBD2. Trimming at V came to 0 bases and at J to 2 bases, leaving 6 bases not matched to a gene. Germline V CDR1 and CDR2: SGHNT, YYREEE (reference sequence). The CDR3 extends over 16 amino acids. The CDR3 region has the DNA TGTGCCAGCAGCTTGGGGGCCGGGGGGGGTCAAGAGACCCAGTACTTC. The encoded protein is CASSLGAGGGQETQYF.

The chain links TRBV5-5 to TRBJ1-6, with D unresolved. CDR3 length: 16 amino acids. With 1 base removed from V and 0 bases from J, the gap between germline ends came to 8 bases. Germline V CDR1 and CDR2: SGHKS, YYEKEE (reference sequence). The CDR3, as DNA: TGTGCCAGCAGCTTGTTCGCGAGCTCCTATAATTCACCCCTCCACTTT. Amino acid sequence: CASSLFASSYNSPLHF.

This sequence joins TRBV11-1 and TRBJ1-1; D might be TRBD1 (5 bases). The CDR3 spans 14 residues. Looked up from germline, CDR1 is SGHAT and CDR2 is FQDESV (reference sequence). Deletions cut 5 bases from V and 5 bases from J, with 15 bases between. Here the CDR3 DNA reads TGTGCCAGCAGCCCCTTGGGGCCGGGGACTGAAGCTTTCTTT. As protein: CASSPLGPGTEAFF.

V is TRBV7-3 and J is TRBJ2-3; possible D gene TRBD2, 7 bases. CDR3 length equals 16 residues. V dropped 4 bases and J dropped 6 bases, with 20 bases sitting between them. CDR1 and CDR2 (germline): SGHTA, FQGTGA. CDR3 bases: TGTGCCAGCAGCTCCCGGGAACGGGGGGCTTTTGATACGCAGTATTTT. Translating gives CASSSRERGAFDTQYF. Drawing the rest from reference TRBV7-3 and TRBJ2-3, the complete variable domain is GAGVSQTPSNKVTEKGKYVELRCDPISGHTALYWYRQSLGQGPEFLIYFQGTGAADDSGLPNDRFFAVRPEGSVSTLKIQRTERGDSAVYLCASSSRERGAFDTQYFGPGTRLTVL.

The CDR3 loop is CASSLGLAGENNEQFF. DNA of the CDR3: TGTGCCAGCAGCTTAGGACTAGCGGGAGAAAACAATGAGCAGTTCTTC. The chain links TRBV7-8 to TRBJ2-1; 12 nucleotides align to TRBD2. CDR1 is SGHVS, CDR2 FQNEAQ, per germline. The CDR3 spans 16 residues. J was trimmed by 5 bases and V by 1 base; bases with no gene match: 3.

The gene calls are TRBV29-1 and TRBJ2-3; D is possibly TRBD1 (6 bases). The V end was cut by 4 bases, the J end by 2 bases, with 19 bases between. Germline V gene data show CDR1 as SQVTM and CDR2 as ANQGSEA. There are 16 residues in the CDR3. The CDR3 coding sequence is TGCAGCGTTGCAATGGACAGCGAAGCCCTCACAGATACGCAGTATTTT. This codes for CSVAMDSEALTDTQYF.

The chain is built from TRBV2 and TRBJ1-5; D gene ambiguous. The germline V and J ends were trimmed by 1 base and 3 bases, with 10 bases remaining between them. Germline values: CDR1 SNHLY, CDR2 FYNNEI. This CDR3 contains 15 residues. CDR3 nucleotides: TGTGCCAGCAGTGAAGGGACCGCGGACAATCAGCCCCAGCATTTT. This codes for CASSEGTADNQPQHF.

This chain links TRBV5-1 with TRBJ1-1, with no clear D. The ends were cut back, 2 bases at V and 1 base at J, with 6 bases in the middle. Looked up from germline, CDR1 is SGHRS and CDR2 is YFSETQ. CDR3 length equals 13 residues. CDR3 region: CASSFEQNTEAFF. CDR3 in DNA: TGCGCCAGCAGCTTTGAACAGAACACTGAAGCTTTCTTT.

The chain joins TRBV15 to TRBJ2-2; D might be TRBD1 or TRBD2, each matching 5 bases. From germline, CDR1 is LNHNV and CDR2 YYDKDF (reference sequence). Trimming took 6 bases from V and 1 from J, leaving 12 bases between them. CDR3 length equals 15 residues. CDR3: CATRPGPMNTGELFF. In nucleotides, the CDR3 is TGTGCCACCAGGCCGGGACCAATGAACACCGGGGAGCTGTTTTTT.

The rearrangement links TRBV4-3 to TRBJ1-2, with 8 nucleotides matching TRBD1. The junction had 8 bases not matched to a gene; V was cut back by 4 bases and J by 7 bases. The CDR3 extends over 14 amino acids. Per germline, CDR1 LGHNA and CDR2 YSLEER. The CDR3 DNA follows: TGCGCCAGCAGCCCAAATCAGGGGGCCTTTGGCTACACCTTC. Translation: CASSPNQGAFGYTF.

This clone came up a few times. The chain joins TRBV7-9 to TRBJ2-3; no firm D call. The length of the CDR3 is 15 residues. From germline, CDR1 is SEHNR and CDR2 FQNEAQ (reference sequence). Deletions cut 1 base from V and 3 bases from J, with 11 bases between. CDR3 in DNA: TGTGCCAGCAGCTTAGTGCTAGGTGGGACAGATACGCAGTATTTT. This translates into CASSLVLGGTDTQYF.

The chain recombines TRBV19 with TRBJ2-2, with D possibly being TRBD1 (6 bases). Germline loops: CDR1 LNHDA, CDR2 SQIVND (reference sequence). Trimming took off 9 bases at V and 3 bases at J, with 17 bases between the two ends. The CDR3 is 15 residues long. The CDR3 DNA sequence: TGTGCCAGCTCCCGACAGGCTGGGGACACCGGGGAGCTGTTTTTT. Its protein is CASSRQAGDTGELFF.

To note about this clone: Germline and junction disagree at one end, which may indicate a read error. The chain has TRBV19 and TRBJ2-1; D tentatively fits TRBD1 or TRBD2 (6 bases each). The CDR3 loop spans 13 amino acids. The V gene's germline CDR1 is LNHDA and CDR2 SQIVND (reference sequence). In DNA form, the CDR3 reads TGTGCCAGTAGTTTTTCCGGGACGGGAGCAGGGGTCTTC. Protein: CASSFSGTGAGVF.

The rearrangement uses TRBV18 and TRBJ2-5; D is perhaps TRBD1 (6 bases). The J call may be incorrect, as the DNA end agrees better with TRBJ2-7. Per germline, CDR1 KGHSH and CDR2 LQKENI. The CDR3 runs to 14 residues. The CDR3 region has the DNA TGTGCCAGCTCCCCGGGACACATCTCCTACGAGCAGTACTTC. Translating it yields CASSPGHISYEQYF.

The chain joins TRBV18 to TRBJ1-1; D perhaps matches TRBD1 (6 bases). V lost 4 bases, J lost 5 bases, and 11 bases lay in between. The germline V gene encodes CDR1 KGHSH and CDR2 LQKENI. This CDR3 contains 13 residues. The CDR3 reads CASSQGVETEAFF. In DNA form, the CDR3 reads TGTGCCAGCTCACAGGGGGTGGAGACTGAAGCTTTCTTT.